Presented here are 25 T cell receptor beta chains from one specimen sequenced in a study of blood T cell repertoires in COVID-19. Sequenced by immunoSEQ multiplex PCR; TCRdb stores in-frame clones only, minus some. Among tens of thousands of clones listed, approximately 88% were seen once. Sample: peripheral blood. All receptors derive from a human donor with active COVID-19. The donor label of this sample is uncertain.

This sequence joins TRBV10-1 and TRBJ1-1, with D unclear. Germline loops: CDR1 WNHNN, CDR2 SYGVQD (reference sequence). Trimming stripped 2 bases from V and 5 bases from J, with 9 bases between. The CDR3 consists of 13 residues. CDR3 protein: CASSEATGTEAFF. As DNA, the CDR3 is TGCGCCAGCAGTGAGGCGACTGGAACTGAAGCTTTCTTT.

The chain uses TRBV11-3 and TRBJ1-2, with TRBD1 as a possible D gene (6 bases). Per germline, CDR1 SGHNT and CDR2 YENEEA. The CDR3 has 14 residues. The V end lost 6 bases, the J end lost 3 bases, and 14 bases lay between the germline ends. CDR3 nucleotides: TGTGCCAGCAGTTCTACAGGGAAGGACTATGGCTACACCTTC. Translation gives CASSSTGKDYGYTF.

The chain employs TRBV2 and TRBJ1-3; D call uncertain. V lost 3 bases and J lost 0, with 9 bases in between. Germline lookup yields CDR1 SNHLY and CDR2 FYNNEI. This CDR3 region has 15 residues. DNA for the CDR3: TGTGCCAGCAGTGAGTCTTACTTCTCTGGAAACACCATATATTTT. Amino acids: CASSESYFSGNTIYF.

The CDR3 spells CATRTTTGGIYGYTF. CDR3 bases: TGTGCCACCCGCACGACTACAGGGGGCATATATGGCTACACCTTC. V is TRBV19 and J is TRBJ1-2; the match to TRBD1 covers 9 bases. The CDR3 length is 15 residues. Germline loops: CDR1 LNHDA, CDR2 SQIVND (reference sequence). Trimming removed 10 bases from V and 5 bases from J; junction bases left unmatched: 14.

The V call is TRBV19, the J call TRBJ2-1; TRBD2 is a possible D gene (5 bases). Germline V gene sequence: CDR1 LNHDA, CDR2 SQIVND (reference sequence). Trimming pared 4 bases from V and 5 bases from J, leaving 18 bases between. This CDR3 has 16 amino acids. The CDR3 nucleotides are TGTGCCAGTAGTAGGCGGGCAGCACCCCCGGACAATGAGCAGTTCTTC. Amino acids: CASSRRAAPPDNEQFF.

Concerning this clone: At one end the junction does not follow the germline gene, possibly because of a read error. The V call is TRBV7-7, the J call TRBJ2-3; TRBD2 is a possible D gene (5 bases). The CDR3 is made up of 15 amino acids. Per the germline V gene, CDR1 is SSHAT and CDR2 is FNYEAQ (reference sequence). CDR3 sequence reads: CASSLRAHPTDTQYF. As DNA, the CDR3 is TGTGCTAGCAGCTTGAGGGCCCACCCCACAGATACGCAGTATTTT.

This chain links TRBV9 with TRBJ1-3; 10 bases line up with TRBD1. Germline V lookup: CDR1 SGDLS, CDR2 YYNGEE. The V gene end was trimmed by 3 bases and the J gene end by 7 bases; junction bases not matched to a gene: 7. This CDR3 is 15 amino acids long. CDR3 protein: CASSAEGQGWNTIYF. In DNA, the CDR3 is TGTGCCAGCAGCGCGGAGGGACAGGGGTGGAACACCATATATTTT.

The V and J genes are TRBV5-1 and TRBJ1-1, with 8 nucleotides matching TRBD1. Germline V lookup: CDR1 SGHRS, CDR2 YFSETQ. There are 15 residues in the CDR3. V trimming: 0 bases; J trimming: 4 bases; junction bases outside the gene matches: 5. In DNA, the CDR3 is TGCGCCAGCAGCTTGGCCACAGGGGGGAGCACTGAAGCTTTCTTT. Protein: CASSLATGGSTEAFF.

This clone was observed a handful of times. This CDR3 is CASSGVTSGKEDTQYF. For the CDR3, the DNA is TGTGCCAGCAGTGGGGTGACTAGCGGGAAGGAAGATACGCAGTATTTT. The genes are TRBV2 and TRBJ2-3; 11 bases fit TRBD2. Per germline, CDR1 SNHLY and CDR2 FYNNEI. Trimming at V came to 4 bases and at J to 5 bases, leaving 8 bases not matched to a gene. The CDR3 has 16 residues.

The chain couples TRBV4-1 to TRBJ2-1, with D possibly TRBD2 on 5 matching bases. CDR1 MGHRA and CDR2 YSYEKL come from the germline V gene. This CDR3 has 16 residues. Trimming cost V 0 bases and J 4 bases, with 13 bases left between them. CDR3 residues: CASSQDPGGDYNEQFF. The CDR3 DNA is TGCGCCAGCAGCCAAGATCCCGGAGGCGATTACAATGAGCAGTTCTTC.

This chain connects TRBV5-1 to TRBJ2-3; 10 nucleotides line up with TRBD2. The V gene end was trimmed by 4 bases and the J gene end by 4 bases; junction bases not matched to a gene: 12. The CDR3 runs to 17 residues. The germline CDR1 and CDR2 sequences are SGHRS and YFSETQ. CDR3 coding DNA: TGCGCCAGCAGCCCGAGCCTAACTAGCGGGATTGCAGATACGCAGTATTTT. It encodes CASSPSLTSGIADTQYF.

V and J are TRBV20-1 and TRBJ2-3; 7 nucleotides line up with TRBD2. Germline V lookup: CDR1 DFQATT, CDR2 SNEGSKA (reference sequence). V trimming: 3 bases; J trimming: 7 bases; junction bases outside the gene matches: 13. The CDR3 covers 15 residues. The CDR3 loop reads CSASPVAGPWNTQYF. The CDR3 nucleotides read TGCAGTGCTAGTCCCGTAGCGGGCCCTTGGAATACGCAGTATTTT.

The rearrangement uses TRBV7-9 and TRBJ2-2, with TRBD2 matching 11 bases. Germline assignment: CDR1 SEHNR and CDR2 FQNEAQ (reference sequence). J lost 7 bases, V lost 5 bases, and 6 bases had no gene match. CDR3 length: 15 amino acids. CDR3 in amino acids: CASSPASGRYGELFF. CDR3 bases: TGTGCCAGCAGCCCAGCTAGCGGGAGGTACGGGGAGCTGTTTTTT.

The chain employs TRBV27 and TRBJ1-5; D possibly corresponds to TRBD1 (5 bases). Germline lookup yields CDR1 MNHEY and CDR2 SMNVEV (reference sequence). Trimming left V 3 bases short and J 7 bases short, with 7 bases between. The CDR3 has 12 residues. The CDR3 is CASSFRGQPQHF. CDR3 DNA: TGTGCCAGCAGTTTTAGGGGACAGCCCCAGCATTTT.

The chain combines TRBV7-2 with TRBJ2-1; 11 nucleotides match TRBD2. V lost 4 bases and J lost 7; bases outside the gene matches: 9. The CDR3 extends over 16 amino acids. The germline V gene has CDR1 SGHTA and CDR2 FQGNSA. DNA of the CDR3: TGTGCCAGCAGCTCCATCACCACTAGCGGGAGTAATGAGCAGTTCTTC. Translating it yields CASSSITTSGSNEQFF.

V gene TRBV6-4 combines with J gene TRBJ2-2, with 9 bases identical to TRBD2. The trim removed 5 bases at V and 5 bases at J, leaving 6 bases unmatched. Per germline, CDR1 MRHNA and CDR2 SNTAGT. The CDR3 is made up of 15 amino acids. CDR3 DNA: TGTGCCAGCAGTTCTAGCGGGGCCCGGACCGGGGAGCTGTTTTTT. Translating gives CASSSSGARTGELFF.

The chain employs TRBV5-6 and TRBJ1-4, with TRBD1 as a possible D gene (6 bases). The germline V gene encodes CDR1 SGHDT and CDR2 YYEEEE. The V and J ends lost 3 bases and 7 bases respectively, with 22 bases between them. The CDR3 spans 17 residues. In DNA form, the CDR3 reads TGTGCCAGCAGCTCGACCGGGACACTCCCTTGGGGTGAAAAACTGTTTTTT. This translates into CASSSTGTLPWGEKLFF.

V usage is TRBV28 and J usage is TRBJ2-3; 12 bases match TRBD2. Losses at the gene ends were 5 bases for V and 2 bases for J; bases not matched to a gene: 8. The CDR3 contains 17 residues. Germline CDR1 reads MDHEN; CDR2 reads SYDVKM. DNA of the CDR3: TGTGCCAGCAGTCCGGCCGGACTAGCGGGGTCCACAGATACGCAGTATTTT. It codes for CASSPAGLAGSTDTQYF.

This rearrangement joins TRBV2 to TRBJ1-1; D gene unclear. CDR3 size: 11 residues. Germline-derived CDR1 and CDR2 are SNHLY and FYNNEI. V shed 8 bases and J shed 2 bases, with 6 bases lying between them. Here the CDR3 reads CASAINTEAFF. The CDR3 nucleotides are TGTGCCAGCGCGATAAACACTGAAGCTTTCTTT.

The chain recombines TRBV12-5 with TRBJ1-2, with D tentatively TRBD1 (6 bases). Trimming shortened V by 0 bases and J by 4 bases, and 21 bases separated the two germline ends. Germline V gene sequence: CDR1 LGHNT, CDR2 FRNRAP. The CDR3 has 18 amino acids. The CDR3 loop is CASGLVLGQGPEGYGYTF. The CDR3 DNA reads as TGTGCTAGTGGTTTGGTACTAGGTCAGGGGCCGGAAGGCTATGGCTACACCTTC.

V and J are TRBV11-3 and TRBJ2-3; D unresolved. The CDR3 is made up of 15 amino acids. Germline assignment: CDR1 SGHNT and CDR2 YENEEA. The V end lost 2 bases, the J end lost 0 bases, and 9 bases lay between the germline ends. CDR3 nucleotide sequence: TGTGCCAGCAGCTTATACCAGACAAGCACAGATACGCAGTATTTT. Translating it yields CASSLYQTSTDTQYF.

The rearrangement joins TRBV5-7 to TRBJ2-5; 9 positions match TRBD1. TRBV5-7 is given ORF status, its function remaining uncertain. The CDR3 runs to 15 residues. V shed 5 bases, J shed 0 bases, and the junction held 5 bases outside the gene matches. CDR3 region: CASSRTGVYQETQYF. The DNA for the CDR3 is TGTGCCAGCAGTCGGACAGGGGTTTACCAAGAGACCCAGTACTTC.

The sample holds one count of this clone. This chain connects TRBV2 to TRBJ2-7; D gene ambiguous. This CDR3 is built from 14 residues. Deletions cut 6 bases from V and 3 bases from J, with 15 bases between. Germline CDR1 is SNHLY and CDR2 is FYNNEI. The CDR3 coding sequence is TGTGCCAGCAGCCCTACTCGAAGTAGCTACGAGCAGTACTTC. This translates into CASSPTRSSYEQYF. Combining the CDR3 with reference TRBV2 and TRBJ2-7 gives the whole variable domain EPEVTQTPSHQVTQMGQEVILRCVPISNHLYFYWYRQILGQKVEFLVSFYNNEISEKSEIFDDQFSVERPDGSNFTLKIRSTKLEDSAMYFCASSPTRSSYEQYFGPGTRLTVT.

V gene TRBV15 combines with J gene TRBJ1-1, with a possible D match to TRBD1 (5 bases). The CDR3 loop spans 14 amino acids. V lost 0 bases and J lost 6, with 11 bases in between. From germline, CDR1 is LNHNV and CDR2 YYDKDF (reference sequence). As DNA, the CDR3 is TGTGCCACCAGCAGAGACCGACAGTACGCTGAAGCTTTCTTT. This sequence encodes CATSRDRQYAEAFF.

This chain uses TRBV19 with TRBJ2-7; 10 nucleotides agree with TRBD1. The V gene's germline CDR1 is LNHDA and CDR2 SQIVND (reference sequence). J was trimmed by 2 bases and V by 5 bases; bases with no gene match: 6. The CDR3 loop spans 15 amino acids. The CDR3 sequence is CASSARDRGPYEQYF. DNA of the CDR3: TGTGCCAGTAGTGCCCGGGACAGGGGCCCCTACGAGCAGTACTTC.